The source of this T cell receptor beta chain is a study of blood T cell repertoires in COVID-19. Study-level information: Researchers got acute and convalescent COVID-19 samples from the United States, Italy and Spain. Sources were T cells, B-cell-depleted T cells, or PBMCs; the material itself was cDNA or gDNA.

Under the authors' procedure: Amplification of reference gene primers was used by the study to estimate nucleated cell counts. Some clones are missing from TCRdb's copy, which holds only in-frame ones; the method was immunoSEQ multiplex PCR. That table supplies the V and J calls and clone size; D and trimming were determined from the DNA. The sample lists about 99,000 clones, roughly 90% occurring once. CDR1 MNHEY and CDR2 SVGAGI come from the germline V gene. The CDR3 sequence is 13 residues long. The V and J ends lost 10 bases and 10 bases respectively, with 17 bases between them. Input material: peripheral blood. The chain combines TRBV6-5 with TRBJ2-6, with D possibly TRBD1 on 6 matching bases. The receptor was isolated from a human donor in a cohort sampled during active COVID-19. The CDR3 DNA reads as TGTGCCACCAAGTTAACCGGGACAAACGTCCTGACTTTC. This codes for CATKLTGTNVLTF.